Listed below are T cell receptor beta chains from one sample, sequenced in a study of T-cell memory formation after mild COVID-19. MiXCR was run by TCRdb on the 5' RACE reads, yielding one entry per CDR3 protein. The table shows about 29,000 distinct CDR3 sequences, with 12% occurring only once. Sequenced material: PBMCs or a T cell subset sorted from them (not recorded which). These receptors were taken from an adult woman who had mild COVID-19 (a few samples of this study predate the infection). Cell type and time point are not known. Both conserved end residues are part of each CDR3. D genes are given only for firm matches. Size tells how often a clone was seen (once, few, many) or the class of an expanded clone, and some rows leave it out.

>TRBV7-9|-|TRBJ2-3|medium-sized
CASSLTAADTQYF
TGTGCCAGCAGCTTAACGGCAGCGGATACGCAGTATTTT
>TRBV14|TRBD1|TRBJ2-7|many
CASSQVPGQGTYEQYF
TGTGCCAGCAGCCAAGTCCCGGGACAGGGGACCTACGAGCAGTACTTC
>TRBV25-1|-|TRBJ2-7|many
CASSEYVGNEQYF
TGTGCCAGCAGTGAATATGTGGGGAACGAGCAGTACTTC
>TRBV7-8|-|TRBJ2-7|once
CASSLVLGPVGVYEQYF
TGTGCCAGCAGCTTAGTTTTGGGCCCTGTAGGGGTCTACGAGCAGTACTTC
>TRBV3-1|TRBD1|TRBJ1-1|many
CASSDGQGRSEAFF
TGTGCCAGCAGCGACGGACAGGGTAGGTCTGAAGCTTTCTTT
>TRBV14|TRBD1|TRBJ1-4|many
CASSLIPGQGRGKLFF
TGTGCCAGCAGCCTCATACCGGGACAGGGAAGAGGAAAACTGTTTTTT
>TRBV7-9|-|TRBJ2-7|many
CASSPSASVAGYEQYF
TGTGCCAGCAGCCCCTCAGCTTCGGTAGCAGGCTACGAGCAGTACTTC
>TRBV28|TRBD2|TRBJ2-1|many
CASSFKTSGRRGEQFF
TGTGCCAGCAGTTTTAAGACTAGCGGACGACGGGGTGAGCAGTTCTTC
>TRBV4-2|TRBD2|TRBJ2-5|many
CASSQNPGLAGVESQETQYF
TGTGCCAGCAGCCAAAACCCGGGACTAGCGGGGGTTGAGTCCCAAGAGACCCAGTACTTC
>TRBV2|TRBD1|TRBJ1-1|few
CASSLRQGNTEAFF
TGTGCCAGCAGTCTCAGACAGGGAAACACTGAAGCTTTCTTT
>TRBV30|-|TRBJ1-2|many
CAWTPRTAGYGYTF
TGTGCCTGGACCCCAAGGACAGCCGGGTACGGCTACACCTTC
>TRBV14|TRBD2|TRBJ2-7|many
CASSQEGTSFDYEQYF
TGTGCCAGCAGCCAAGAGGGGACTAGCTTCGACTACGAGCAGTACTTC
>TRBV6-6|TRBD1|TRBJ1-1|many
CASTRTGQENTEAFF
TGTGCCAGCACCAGGACGGGACAGGAGAACACTGAAGCTTTCTTT
>TRBV6-6|-|TRBJ1-2|many
CASSSDSNYGYTF
TGTGCCAGCAGTTCGGACAGTAACTATGGCTACACCTTC
>TRBV25-1|-|TRBJ2-7|-
CASSDRPEQYF
TGTGCCAGCAGTGACCGCCCCGAGCAGTACTTC
>TRBV27|TRBD2|TRBJ2-3|many
CASSNAGTSGPIGTDTQYF
TGTGCCAGCAGTAACGCCGGGACTAGTGGGCCGATTGGCACAGATACGCAGTATTTT
>TRBV25-1|-|TRBJ2-7|-
CASSPTPLYEQYF
TGTGCCAGCAGCCCCACGCCACTCTACGAGCAGTACTTC
>TRBV9|TRBD2|TRBJ2-5|many
CASSGTSGGAVETQYF
TGTGCCAGCAGCGGGACTAGCGGGGGGGCCGTTGAGACCCAGTACTTC
>TRBV5-1|TRBD1|TRBJ2-7|many
CASSLDGQGTYEQYF
TGCGCCAGCAGCTTGGACGGACAGGGCACCTACGAGCAGTACTTC
>TRBV20-1|TRBD2|TRBJ2-1|medium-sized
CSARESGRGNEQFF
TGCAGTGCTAGAGAAAGCGGGAGGGGAAATGAGCAGTTCTTC
>TRBV12-3/TRBV12-4|-|TRBJ2-3|many
CASSLIGQTDTQYF
TGTGCCAGCAGTTTAATCGGACAAACAGATACGCAGTATTTT
>TRBV7-3|TRBD1|TRBJ2-5|many
CASSLSSGQGQETQYF
TGTGCCAGCAGCTTATCATCTGGACAGGGACAAGAGACCCAGTACTTC
>TRBV5-6|-|TRBJ2-1|many
CASSPAGLPYNEQFF
TGTGCCAGCAGCCCCGCCGGTTTGCCGTACAATGAGCAGTTCTTC
>TRBV19|TRBD2|TRBJ2-3|few
CASSIRTSGRYASTDTQYF
TGTGCCAGTAGTATACGGACTAGCGGGAGATATGCTAGCACAGATACGCAGTATTTT
>TRBV10-3|-|TRBJ2-3|medium-sized
CAISEDGAPGLRYF
TGTGCCATCAGTGAGGACGGCGCGCCAGGTCTCCGGTATTTT
>TRBV18|-|TRBJ2-4|many
CASSPPAGARNIQYF
TGTGCCAGCTCACCACCGGCAGGGGCTCGGAACATTCAGTACTTC
>TRBV11-2|TRBD1|TRBJ1-6|many
CASSLGAGGNSPLHF
TGTGCCAGCAGCTTAGGGGCAGGGGGGAATTCACCCCTCCACTTT
>TRBV30|-|TRBJ1-5|many
CAWSVIRSGQPQHF
TGTGCCTGGAGTGTTATTAGGAGCGGTCAGCCCCAGCATTTT
>TRBV25-1|-|TRBJ2-1|many
CASVEGGGRLRNEQFF
TGTGCCAGCGTAGAAGGGGGCGGGAGGTTGCGTAATGAGCAGTTCTTC
>TRBV18|-|TRBJ1-5|many
CASSPGTGFPWPQHF
TGTGCCAGCTCACCAGGAACAGGGTTCCCCTGGCCCCAGCATTTT
>TRBV5-1|TRBD1|TRBJ2-5|many
CASSPRDRVMETQYF
TGCGCCAGCAGCCCCCGGGACAGGGTCATGGAGACCCAGTACTTC
>TRBV4-3|-|TRBJ2-3|many
CASSQEGDFGRTDTQYF
TGCGCCAGCAGCCAAGAAGGAGACTTTGGCAGAACAGATACGCAGTATTTT
>TRBV4-3|-|TRBJ1-5|medium-sized
CASSQDWQGGQPQHF
TGCGCCAGCAGCCAAGATTGGCAGGGAGGTCAGCCCCAGCATTTT
>TRBV19|-|TRBJ2-3|many
CASRDRYPSTDTQYF
TGTGCCAGTAGAGACAGGTATCCTAGCACAGATACGCAGTATTTT
>TRBV14|-|TRBJ2-1|many
CASSPGSGAGVYNEQFF
TGTGCCAGCAGCCCCGGATCAGGGGCGGGAGTATATAATGAGCAGTTCTTC
>TRBV29-1|-|TRBJ2-5|many
CSVDSLGKRETQYF
TGCAGCGTAGACTCACTAGGGAAGAGGGAGACCCAGTACTTC
>TRBV6-1|-|TRBJ2-5|many
CASSGSGTPLGRGGEETQYF
TGTGCCAGCAGTGGATCCGGGACCCCATTGGGGAGGGGGGGAGAAGAGACCCAGTACTTC
>TRBV7-7|-|TRBJ2-2|many
CASSSGTRNTGELFF
TGTGCCAGCAGCTCGGGGACACGGAACACCGGGGAGCTGTTTTTT
>TRBV2|-|TRBJ2-3|medium-sized
CASLRTPSGDTQYF
TGTGCCAGCCTCCGAACACCCTCCGGAGATACGCAGTATTTT
>TRBV5-6|TRBD2|TRBJ2-5|many
CASSVGASGGQETQYF
TGTGCCAGCAGCGTTGGGGCTAGCGGGGGGCAAGAGACCCAGTACTTC
>TRBV4-1|-|TRBJ2-5|many
CASSQGKQVNVAQYF
TGCGCCAGCAGCCAAGGAAAGCAGGTTAATGTGGCCCAGTACTTC
>TRBV19|-|TRBJ2-1|medium-sized
CASSKGGDYNEQFF
TGTGCCAGTAGTAAAGGGGGTGACTACAATGAGCAGTTCTTC
>TRBV20-1|TRBD2|TRBJ2-3|many
CSATPPGTSAGYTDTQYF
TGCAGTGCAACCCCCCCCGGGACTAGCGCGGGATACACAGATACGCAGTATTTT
>TRBV27|-|TRBJ2-7|many
CASSRSRLDDEQYF
TGTGCCAGCAGCCGTTCACGCCTAGACGACGAGCAGTACTTC
>TRBV7-2|TRBD2|TRBJ2-1|many
CASSLAPGLGSYNEQFF
TGTGCCAGCAGCTTAGCGCCGGGACTAGGCTCCTACAATGAGCAGTTCTTC
>TRBV19|TRBD2|TRBJ2-1|many
CASSKGGLGTYNEQFF
TGTGCCAGCAGTAAGGGGGGACTAGGGACCTACAATGAGCAGTTCTTC
>TRBV3-1|-|TRBJ2-1|many
CASTALNEQFF
TGTGCCAGCACCGCGCTCAATGAGCAGTTCTTC
>TRBV6-5|-|TRBJ1-3|many
CASGSGGPGNTIYF
TGTGCCAGTGGCTCCGGAGGGCCGGGAAACACCATATATTTT
>TRBV6-1|-|TRBJ2-1|-
CASSELGRYNEQFF
TGTGCCAGCAGTGAATTGGGACGGTACAATGAGCAGTTCTTC
>TRBV4-1|-|TRBJ2-4|-
CATSGAGFLAKNIQYF
TGCGCCACCTCGGGTGCGGGCTTTCTGGCCAAAAACATTCAGTACTTC
>TRBV12-3/TRBV12-4|-|TRBJ2-5|many
CASSLARVAQYF
TGTGCCAGCAGTTTAGCCAGGGTGGCCCAGTACTTC
>TRBV7-6|-|TRBJ1-6|many
CASSLVGAGASSYNSPLHF
TGTGCCAGCAGCTTAGTGGGGGCAGGGGCAAGCTCCTATAATTCACCCCTCCACTTT
>TRBV5-1|TRBD1|TRBJ2-1|many
CASSRTGGSDNEQFF
TGCGCCAGCAGCCGGACAGGGGGCTCGGACAATGAGCAGTTCTTC
>TRBV29-1|-|TRBJ1-1|many
CSVVERGMNTEAFF
TGCAGCGTTGTTGAGAGAGGAATGAACACTGAAGCTTTCTTT